This T cell receptor beta chain stems from a study of blood T cell repertoires in COVID-19. Germline V lookup: CDR1 LNHDA, CDR2 SQIVND (reference sequence). V lost 5 bases to trimming and J lost 2 bases, with 12 bases between them. The CDR3 length is 14 residues. As originally analysed: The assay estimated nucleated cells by amplifying reference gene primers. Some clones are missing from TCRdb's copy, which holds only in-frame ones; the method was immunoSEQ multiplex PCR. The DNA was the basis for D and trimming; V, J and clone size are from that table. This table holds around 60,000 clones, approximately 91% found once.

This TCR was sampled from a woman aged 55-75 years with active COVID-19. The V gene is TRBV19, the J gene TRBJ1-2; no clear D. The sequencing input was peripheral blood. CDR3 coding DNA: TGTGCCAGTAGTGTCGTCGACGGGAACTATGGCTACACCTTC. Its protein is CASSVVDGNYGYTF.